The clone carrying this TCR beta chain was seen a few times. Its antigen is currently unknown. Arm-PCR of CDR3 regions with iRepertoire HTBI primers generated TCR beta libraries. TCRdb fed the multiplex PCR reads into MiXCR, producing one record per CDR3 protein. The sample includes about 620,000 distinct CDR3 sequences, less than 20% of them seen just once. The data derive from a study of regulatory T cells in long-lasting Graves disease. Regarding the study as a whole: The work looked only at peripheral blood and did not look at thyroid tissue.

The time point here: newly diagnosed GD, antithyroid drugs for less than 3 months. The TCR library used RNA extracted from PBMCs. Per germline, CDR1 LGHDT and CDR2 YNNKEL (reference sequence). Trimming left V 5 bases short and J 2 bases short, with 20 bases between. The CDR3 covers 17 residues. The same data also contributed to another study, on T cells in Graves' hyperthyroidism and ophthalmopathy. Per that paper: Stable disease denoted Graves' hyperthyroidism without ophthalmopathy progression within 18 months. The HTBI primer set served for first-round RT-PCR of the TCR CDR3.

The material was peripheral blood mononuclear cells (PBMCs), obtained at new diagnosis, from a patient treated with antithyroid drugs. This TCR came from a woman in her thirties with Graves disease. The chain has TRBV3-1 and TRBJ2-3; D not resolved. The CDR3 sequence is CASSSRPRTGYTDTQYF. DNA for the CDR3: TGTGCCAGCAGCTCTAGGCCCAGGACGGGCTACACAGATACGCAGTATTTT.